The next 25 T cell receptor beta chains were all read from a single sample in a study of OX40 agonist ivuxolimab in advanced cancers. Data came from immunoSEQ multiplex PCR; TCRdb stores just in-frame clones and leaves some out. The sample includes 110,000 or so clones, 80% to 95% of them seen just once. Source: CD4+ or CD8+ T cells sorted from blood, taken in a trial of the OX40 agonist ivuxolimab. All receptors come from an adult with an advanced solid tumor such as melanoma, head and neck, liver or kidney cancer.

The gene calls are TRBV7-9 and TRBJ2-5; 8 bases align to TRBD2. This CDR3 comprises 15 residues. Germline V gene data show CDR1 as SEHNR and CDR2 as FQNEAQ (reference sequence). The V segment lost 2 bases and the J segment 5 bases; nucleotides outside the gene matches: 7. CDR3 DNA: TGTGCCAGCAGCTTAAGCAGCGGGAGCGAGGAGACCCAGTACTTC. This gives the protein CASSLSSGSEETQYF.

This chain links TRBV25-1 with TRBJ2-1, with 8 bases that match TRBD2. Trimming cost V 1 base and J 4 bases; bases outside gene matches: 3. Looked up from germline, CDR1 is MGHDK and CDR2 is SYGVNS. The CDR3 runs 15 residues. This CDR3 reads CASSESGGRYNEQFF. CDR3 in DNA: TGTGCCAGCAGTGAATCGGGGGGGCGTTACAATGAGCAGTTCTTC.

The genes are TRBV5-4 and TRBJ1-6, with no clear D. Looked up from germline, CDR1 is SGHNT and CDR2 is YYREEE (reference sequence). CDR3 size: 15 residues. V gave up 2 bases and J gave up 7 bases, with 13 bases separating them. The CDR3 spells CASSFKAQVNSPLHF. For the CDR3, the DNA is TGTGCCAGCAGCTTTAAGGCGCAGGTCAATTCACCCCTCCACTTT.

CDR3 loop: CASSAGQAAYNEQFF. DNA of the CDR3: TGTGCCAGCAGTGCTGGACAGGCCGCATACAATGAGCAGTTCTTC. The rearrangement joins TRBV6-1 to TRBJ2-1; the match to TRBD1 covers 7 bases. Trimming at V came to 4 bases and at J to 4 bases, leaving 7 bases not matched to a gene. CDR1 is MNHNS, CDR2 SASEGT, per germline. The CDR3 extends over 15 amino acids.

The J gene is TRBJ2-2, the V gene TRBV2, with 9 bases lining up with TRBD2. CDR1 is SNHLY, CDR2 FYNNEI, per germline. Losses at the gene ends were 2 bases for V and 0 bases for J; bases not matched to a gene: 1. The CDR3 spans 16 residues. The CDR3 DNA sequence: TGTGCCAGCAGTGAACTAGCGGGGACGAACACCGGGGAGCTGTTTTTT. It encodes CASSELAGTNTGELFF.

J is TRBJ2-1 and V is TRBV6-1; the D gene could be TRBD1 or TRBD2 (6 bases each). The V gene's germline CDR1 is MNHNS and CDR2 SASEGT. This CDR3 contains 13 residues. V lost 6 bases and J 7 bases, leaving 13 bases between the germline ends. The DNA of the CDR3 is TGTGCCAGCAGCCAACCGGGGGCTAATGAGCAGTTCTTC. Translation gives CASSQPGANEQFF.

This chain links TRBV13 with TRBJ2-7; 8 bases fit TRBD2. The germline V gene has CDR1 PRHDT and CDR2 FYEKMQ (reference sequence). The CDR3 has 15 residues. Unmatched junction bases numbered 7, after V lost 6 bases and J lost 0 bases. The chain's CDR3 is CASSPLGTSSYEQYF. The DNA for the CDR3 is TGTGCCAGCAGTCCCCTAGGGACTAGCTCCTACGAGCAGTACTTC. Looking up the rest from reference TRBV13 and TRBJ2-7 gives the full variable domain: AAGVIQSPRHLIKEKRETATLKCYPIPRHDTVYWYQQGPGQDPQFLISFYEKMQSDKGSIPDRFSAQQFSDYHSELNMSSLELGDSALYFCASSPLGTSSYEQYFGPGTRLTVT.

The chain carries TRBV6-5 and TRBJ2-1; no definite D call. V lost 7 bases to trimming and J lost 10 bases, with 11 bases between them. Germline V gene data show CDR1 as MNHEY and CDR2 as SVGAGI. The CDR3 consists of 11 residues. The DNA of the CDR3 is TGTGCCAGCATTACCCGGCGGGAGCAGTTCTTC. It encodes CASITRREQFF.

CDR3 region: CASSLHTSSYNEQFF. The CDR3 DNA is TGTGCCAGCAGCTTACATACTAGCTCCTACAATGAGCAGTTCTTC. V is TRBV7-2 and J is TRBJ2-1, with D possibly TRBD2 on 5 matching bases. V lost 2 bases and J lost 0, with 8 bases in between. This CDR3 region has 15 residues. Germline V lookup: CDR1 SGHTA, CDR2 FQGNSA.

V is TRBV12-2 and J is TRBJ2-2; TRBD1, as called in the table, went unchecked against the DNA. TRBV12-2 is given as a pseudogene. The length of the CDR3 is 16 residues. CDR3 sequence reads: CASRLFTGTTGGELFF. The DNA of the CDR3 is TGTGCAAGTCGCTTATTTACCGGGACAACGGGCGGGGAGCTGTTTTTT.

This clone appeared once. DNA of the CDR3: TGTGCCAGCAGACCCGACAGTCGAGGACTTTATGGCTACACCTTC. Its protein product is CASRPDSRGLYGYTF. V is TRBV6-5 and J is TRBJ1-2; tentative D call: TRBD1 (5 bases). V was cut by 6 bases and J by 5 bases, with 19 bases left in between. The CDR3 loop spans 15 amino acids. CDR1 and CDR2 from the germline V gene are MNHEY and SVGAGI.

J is TRBJ2-3 and V is TRBV5-1; 7 bases are a match to TRBD1. There are 16 residues in the CDR3. Germline V gives CDR1 SGHRS, CDR2 YFSETQ. Losses at the gene ends were 3 bases for V and 0 bases for J; bases not matched to a gene: 7. The CDR3 DNA follows: TGCGCCAGCAGCTCACTACAGGGGACGAGCACAGATACGCAGTATTTT. The encoded protein is CASSSLQGTSTDTQYF.

This chain connects TRBV5-4 to TRBJ1-1; no clear D. V lost 3 bases and J lost 0, with 12 bases in between. CDR3 size: 15 residues. CDR1 is SGHNT, CDR2 YYREEE, per germline (reference sequence). The CDR3, as DNA: TGTGCCAGCAGCTCCTCTTTGGGTCTGAACACTGAAGCTTTCTTT. Its protein is CASSSSLGLNTEAFF.

The rearrangement links TRBV6-6 to TRBJ2-1; 7 positions agree with TRBD2. Per the germline V gene, CDR1 is MNHNY and CDR2 is SVGAGI (reference sequence). This CDR3 contains 15 residues. V was clipped by 2 bases and J by 5 bases; unmatched bases: 6. CDR3 in amino acids: CASSYRSSGNNEQFF. The DNA for the CDR3 is TGTGCCAGCAGTTACCGATCTAGCGGTAACAATGAGCAGTTCTTC.

This clone came up once. The V call is TRBV5-1, the J call TRBJ1-1; TRBD1 matches at 7 bases. V gave up 5 bases and J gave up 7 bases; unmatched junction bases: 11. The length of the CDR3 is 14 residues. From germline, CDR1 is SGHRS and CDR2 YFSETQ. The CDR3 protein is CASRSDRVYGEAFF. The DNA for the CDR3 is TGCGCCAGCAGATCTGACAGGGTATACGGTGAAGCTTTCTTT.

V usage is TRBV6-6 and J usage is TRBJ1-5, with D possibly being TRBD1 (6 bases). The V gene's germline CDR1 is MNHNY and CDR2 SVGAGI (reference sequence). The CDR3 extends over 13 amino acids. V was trimmed by 7 bases and J by 4 bases, leaving 11 bases between them. This chain's CDR3 is CASTRGLNQPQHF. The CDR3, as DNA: TGTGCCAGCACGCGGGGGCTAAATCAGCCCCAGCATTTT.

In this sample, this clone turned up a few times. The chain is built from TRBV11-1 and TRBJ2-7; D is undetermined. V was trimmed by 5 bases and J by 4 bases, leaving 6 bases between them. The CDR3 sequence is 11 residues long. Germline V gives CDR1 SGHAT, CDR2 FQDESV (reference sequence). CDR3 coding DNA: TGTGCCAGCAGCGGCAATTACGAGCAGTACTTC. This sequence encodes CASSGNYEQYF. Using reference TRBV11-1 and TRBJ2-7 for the parts outside the CDR3, the full variable domain is EAEVAQSPRYKITEKSQAVAFWCDPISGHATLYWYRQILGQGPELLVQFQDESVVDDSQLPKDRFSAERLKGVDSTLKIQPAELGDSAMYLCASSGNYEQYFGPGTRLTVT.

The V gene is TRBV7-9, the J gene TRBJ1-3; no firm D call. CDR1 and CDR2 (germline): SEHNR, FQNEAQ (reference sequence). The CDR3 contains 15 residues. Between the trimmed V and J ends, which lost 2 bases and 0 bases, there was a span of 8 bases. The CDR3 coding sequence is TGTGCCAGCAGCTTAAATGACGGCTCTGGAAACACCATATATTTT. Its protein product is CASSLNDGSGNTIYF.

The chain employs TRBV5-1 and TRBJ1-1; TRBD1 is a possible D gene (5 bases). The CDR3 totals 14 residues. V gave up 7 bases and J gave up 2 bases, with 15 bases separating them. Germline V CDR1 and CDR2: SGHRS, YFSETQ. CDR3 residues: CASGTGTANTEAFF. The CDR3 nucleotides read TGCGCCAGCGGTACCGGGACGGCCAACACTGAAGCTTTCTTT. Filled out from reference TRBV5-1 and TRBJ1-1, the complete variable domain reads KAGVTQTPRYLIKTRGQQVTLSCSPISGHRSVSWYQQTPGQGLQFLFEYFSETQRNKGNFPGRFSGRQFSNSRSEMNVSTLELGDSALYLCASGTGTANTEAFFGQGTRLTVV.

The genes are TRBV4-1 and TRBJ2-3; D call uncertain. Between the trimmed V and J ends, which lost 1 base and 0 bases, there was a span of 11 bases. This CDR3 comprises 16 residues. Germline CDR1 MGHRA, CDR2 YSYEKL. The CDR3 loop reads CASSQAPMGSTDTQYF. The CDR3 nucleotides are TGCGCCAGCAGCCAAGCCCCTATGGGTAGCACAGATACGCAGTATTTT.

V and J are TRBV27 and TRBJ1-5, with D unresolved. The V and J ends lost 3 bases and 5 bases respectively, with 5 bases between them. The CDR3 has 12 residues. Germline CDR1 reads MNHEY; CDR2 reads SMNVEV (reference sequence). Here the CDR3 DNA reads TGTGCCAGCAGTTTTCGCGATCAGCCCCAGCATTTT. Its protein is CASSFRDQPQHF.

This chain links TRBV19 with TRBJ2-1, with 7 bases aligning to TRBD1. The germline gives CDR1 LNHDA, CDR2 SQIVND (reference sequence). The CDR3 covers 12 residues. J was trimmed by 6 bases and V by 6 bases; bases with no gene match: 2. This CDR3 reads CASSDRANEQFF. The DNA of the CDR3 is TGTGCCAGTAGCGACAGGGCCAATGAGCAGTTCTTC.

The chain joins TRBV11-3 to TRBJ2-7; perhaps TRBD2 as D (6 bases). The CDR3 is 15 amino acids. In germline, CDR1 is SGHNT, CDR2 YENEEA. V dropped 2 bases and J dropped 2 bases, with 13 bases sitting between them. Here the CDR3 reads CASSLWASAAYEQYF. In DNA form, the CDR3 reads TGTGCCAGCAGCTTATGGGCTAGCGCCGCCTACGAGCAGTACTTC.

The rearrangement links TRBV19 to TRBJ1-5; D gene ambiguous. Germline loops: CDR1 LNHDA, CDR2 SQIVND (reference sequence). This CDR3 is 15 amino acids long. V was pared by 5 bases and J by 0 bases, with 11 bases between. In nucleotides, the CDR3 is TGTGCCAGTAGTTATATACGCAATAGCAATCAGCCCCAGCATTTT. It yields the protein CASSYIRNSNQPQHF.

The chain is built from TRBV19 and TRBJ2-5, with D unclear. The CDR3 loop spans 13 amino acids. Trimming took off 6 bases at V and 1 base at J, with 9 bases between the two ends. CDR1 LNHDA and CDR2 SQIVND come from the germline V gene (reference sequence). CDR3 amino acids: CASRVRGQETQYF. CDR3 nucleotide sequence: TGTGCCAGTAGGGTTCGAGGCCAAGAGACCCAGTACTTC.